This T cell receptor (beta chain) originates from a study of radiation and T cells in renal cell carcinoma. Findings and caveats of the study: No pretreatment tumor biopsies were available for baseline clonotypes.

Time point: blood 2 weeks post-SBRT. Treatment in this sample: 15 Gy SBRT to primary tumor, nephrectomy 4 weeks later. The tumor was a clear cell renal cell carcinoma. The CDR3 loop spans 16 amino acids. Germline CDR1 reads SGHDN; CDR2 reads FVKESK. V shed 3 bases and J 7 bases; nucleotides not matched to a gene: 10. Concerning this clone itself: What it recognizes is unknown.

The protocol was immunoSEQ multiplex PCR, while the TCRdb copy is restricted to in-frame clones and leaves out a portion. The data contain roughly 120,000 clones, approximately 78% of them seen just once; the ten biggest clones take up around 1.8%. The sample in question was blood, obtained from a patient whose treatment included radiotherapy and nephrectomy. The receptor's source is a woman in her fifties or sixties with renal cell carcinoma. The chain joins TRBV14 to TRBJ2-2, with TRBD2 identical over 8 bases. The chain's CDR3 is CASSQRLAGSGGELFF. The CDR3 DNA sequence: TGTGCCAGCAGCCAGAGGCTAGCGGGCTCAGGCGGGGAGCTGTTTTTT.